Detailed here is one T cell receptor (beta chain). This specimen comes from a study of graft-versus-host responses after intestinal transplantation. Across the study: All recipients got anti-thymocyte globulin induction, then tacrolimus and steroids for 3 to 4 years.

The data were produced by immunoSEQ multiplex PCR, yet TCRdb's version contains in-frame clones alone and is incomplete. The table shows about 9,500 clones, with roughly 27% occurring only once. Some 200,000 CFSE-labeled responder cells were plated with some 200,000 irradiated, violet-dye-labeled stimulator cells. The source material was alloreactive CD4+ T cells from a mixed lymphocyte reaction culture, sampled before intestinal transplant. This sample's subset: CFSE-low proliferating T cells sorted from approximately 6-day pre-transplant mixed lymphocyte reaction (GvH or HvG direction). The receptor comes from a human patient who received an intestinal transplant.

CDR3 bases: TGTGCCAGCAGCTACGGACAGGGGGACGAGCAGTACTTC. Translating it yields CASSYGQGDEQYF. The chain has TRBV5-8 and TRBJ2-7, with 10 bases fitting TRBD1. J gave up 5 bases and V 3 bases, and 2 bases lay outside the gene matches. Germline V gene sequence: CDR1 SGHTS, CDR2 YDEGEE. This CDR3 is built from 13 residues.